The 23 T cell receptor beta chains below all came from one sample that was sequenced in a study of response to subunit inactivated influenza vaccine. TCRdb called the RT-PCR reads again in MiXCR, with one record for every CDR3 protein. This table holds about 480,000 distinct CDR3 sequences, approximately 11% found once. Specimen: PBMCs from blood, collected about 40 days after vaccination. All receptors derive from a man aged 45-65 years who received an inactivated influenza vaccine.

The chain combines TRBV20-1 with TRBJ2-1, with 10 bases aligning to TRBD2. The CDR3 runs to 13 residues. From germline, CDR1 is DFQATT and CDR2 SNEGSKA (reference sequence). Trimming cost V 3 bases and J 7 bases; bases outside gene matches: 3. The CDR3 coding sequence is TGCAGTGCTAGCCGGACTAGCGGTAATGAGCAGTTCTTC. Its protein is CSASRTSGNEQFF.

The V call is TRBV20-1, the J call TRBJ2-4; D gene uncertain. The CDR3 is made up of 13 amino acids. The germline CDR1 and CDR2 sequences are DFQATT and SNEGSKA (reference sequence). With 1 base removed from V and 7 bases from J, the gap between germline ends came to 11 bases. In DNA form, the CDR3 reads TGCAGTGCTAGAGTTACAGTAGGGAACATTCAGTACTTC. Amino acids: CSARVTVGNIQYF.

The rearrangement links TRBV5-1 to TRBJ2-7; D unclear. V was cut by 0 bases and J by 3 bases, with 13 bases left in between. The length of the CDR3 is 15 residues. Germline V lookup: CDR1 SGHRS, CDR2 YFSETQ. Here the CDR3 DNA reads TGCGCCAGCAGCTTGGGGGCAGCCAACCACTACGAGCAGTACTTC. This codes for CASSLGAANHYEQYF.

This clonotype was seen only a few times. This chain joins TRBV4-1 and TRBJ1-5; 9 positions agree with TRBD1. The CDR3 has 15 residues. With V trimmed by 2 bases and J by 4 bases, 3 bases remained unmatched. Germline V CDR1 and CDR2: MGHRA, YSYEKL. The CDR3 region is CASSQLGTGNQPQHF. DNA of the CDR3: TGCGCCAGCAGCCAACTCGGGACAGGGAATCAGCCCCAGCATTTT.

There are many counts of this clonotype. The V gene is TRBV28, the J gene TRBJ2-3; 8 bases map to TRBD2. This CDR3 has 14 amino acids. CDR1 is MDHEN, CDR2 SYDVKM, per germline. V lost 8 bases to trimming and J lost 8 bases; unmatched junction nucleotides: 12. CDR3 region: CASHGGGQRGTQYF. Here the CDR3 DNA reads TGTGCCAGCCACGGGGGGGGGCAACGGGGTACGCAGTATTTT.

The CDR3 bases are TGTGCCTGGAGTTTCACCCTCGGCAATCAGCCCCAGCATTTT. This sequence encodes CAWSFTLGNQPQHF. The chain recombines TRBV30 with TRBJ1-5; D remains ambiguous. The CDR3 extends over 14 amino acids. Between the trimmed V and J ends, which lost 2 bases and 2 bases, there was a span of 10 bases. CDR1 is GTSNPN and CDR2 is SVGIG in the germline V gene (reference sequence).

The table lists this clonotype with a few counts. The CDR3 here is CASSYAGTPMVGYTF. In DNA, the CDR3 is TGTGCCAGCAGTTACGCCGGGACCCCGATGGTGGGCTACACCTTC. The chain employs TRBV12-3 or TRBV12-4 and TRBJ1-2, with D possibly being TRBD1 (5 bases). This CDR3 has 15 amino acids. Trimming shortened V by 4 bases and J by 8 bases, and 20 bases separated the two germline ends.

The chain has TRBV4-1 and TRBJ1-4; 7 nucleotides line up with TRBD1. With 5 bases clipped from V and 9 bases from J, the junction kept 6 bases outside the gene matches. Germline assignment: CDR1 MGHRA and CDR2 YSYEKL. The CDR3 contains 13 residues. Written as DNA, the CDR3 is TGCGCCAGCAGCAACGGACAGGACCAAAAACTGTTTTTT. Translation: CASSNGQDQKLFF.

This chain connects TRBV20-1 to TRBJ1-1, with 7 nucleotides matching TRBD1. With V trimmed by 1 base and J by 5 bases, 7 bases remained unmatched. Per the germline V gene, CDR1 is DFQATT and CDR2 is SNEGSKA (reference sequence). The CDR3 is made up of 14 amino acids. CDR3 coding DNA: TGCAGTGCTAGAGCAGGGGGGTATCCAACTGAAGCTTTCTTT. Amino acid sequence: CSARAGGYPTEAFF.

This clonotype was detected a few times. The CDR3 sequence: CASSLSVSSVHTGGIQYF. The CDR3 DNA reads as TGTGCCAGCAGTTTAAGTGTCTCTAGCGTCCATACAGGAGGCATTCAGTACTTC. The chain uses TRBV27 and TRBJ2-4; perhaps TRBD2 as D (6 bases). Germline V gene lookup returns CDR1 MNHEY and CDR2 SMNVEV (reference sequence). The length of the CDR3 is 18 residues. Trimming took off 2 bases at V and 9 bases at J, with 26 bases between the two ends.

This chain uses TRBV30 with TRBJ2-7; D unclear. The CDR3 has 10 residues. V lost 1 base, J lost 4 bases, and 2 bases lay in between. CDR1 and CDR2 (germline): GTSNPN, SVGIG (reference sequence). Written as DNA, the CDR3 is TGTGCCTGGAGTGGTTACGAGCAGTACTTC. Its translation is CAWSGYEQYF.

This clonotype was counted only a few times. The rearrangement links TRBV27 to TRBJ1-2; TRBD1 might be the D (6 bases). V lost 3 bases and J 2 bases, leaving 7 bases between the germline ends. Per the germline V gene, CDR1 is MNHEY and CDR2 is SMNVEV (reference sequence). The CDR3 is 13 residues long. This chain's CDR3 is CASSFTGNYGYTF. CDR3 DNA: TGTGCCAGCAGTTTTACAGGGAACTATGGCTACACCTTC.

The chain uses TRBV19 and TRBJ2-1; 11 nucleotides match TRBD2. The CDR3 loop spans 14 amino acids. Trimming at V came to 2 bases and at J to 9 bases, leaving 3 bases not matched to a gene. CDR1 is LNHDA, CDR2 SQIVND, per germline (reference sequence). Written as DNA, the CDR3 is TGTGCCAGTAGTATATCTAGCGGGGGGCGTGAGCAGTTCTTC. This codes for CASSISSGGREQFF.

This clonotype has more than one count but fewer than ten. J is TRBJ1-1 and V is TRBV29-1; D is perhaps TRBD1 (5 bases). This CDR3 region has 12 residues. The germline gives CDR1 SQVTM, CDR2 ANQGSEA. Trimming took off 4 bases at V and 3 bases at J, with 9 bases between the two ends. CDR3 protein: CSVAQGYTEAFF. In DNA, the CDR3 is TGCAGCGTTGCCCAGGGATACACTGAAGCTTTCTTT.

J is TRBJ1-2 and V is TRBV11-2; D perhaps matches TRBD1 (5 bases). V lost 3 bases and J lost 4, with 12 bases in between. From germline, CDR1 is SGHAT and CDR2 FQNNGV. CDR3 length: 14 amino acids. The chain's CDR3 is CASSLLVTVYGYTF. The CDR3 bases are TGTGCCAGCAGCTTGCTAGTGACAGTCTATGGCTACACCTTC.

Many counts were recorded for this clonotype. The chain recombines TRBV29-1 with TRBJ2-5; D is ambiguous. Germline values: CDR1 SQVTM, CDR2 ANQGSEA. The CDR3 runs to 12 residues. The V end was cut by 4 bases, the J end by 3 bases, with 9 bases between. CDR3 nucleotide sequence: TGCAGCGTTGGGCAGCTAAAAGAGACCCAGTACTTC. The encoded protein is CSVGQLKETQYF.

This chain joins TRBV6-2 or TRBV6-3 and TRBJ2-1, with D hard to call. The germline gives CDR1 MNHEY, CDR2 SVGEGT. Trimming left V 5 bases short and J 8 bases short, with 7 bases between. This CDR3 is 11 amino acids long. CDR3 residues: CASSQRDEQFF. As DNA, the CDR3 is TGTGCCAGCAGTCAGCGCGATGAGCAGTTCTTC.

In DNA, the CDR3 is TGCAGTGCTAGAGAAGGTGGACGTGATAGAAAAAACTCCTACAATGAGCAGTTCTTC. Its translation: CSAREGGRDRKNSYNEQFF. J is TRBJ2-1 and V is TRBV20-1, with D hard to call. The V and J ends lost 0 bases and 0 bases respectively, with 21 bases between them. Germline CDR1 is DFQATT and CDR2 is SNEGSKA (reference sequence). This CDR3 is 19 amino acids long.

V is TRBV7-3 and J is TRBJ2-5; unclear D gene. Between the trimmed V and J ends, which lost 5 bases and 6 bases, there was a span of 10 bases. The CDR3 runs to 12 residues. CDR1 is SGHTA and CDR2 is FQGTGA in the germline V gene. This CDR3 is CASSPISKTQYF. The CDR3 DNA is TGTGCCAGCAGCCCGATAAGTAAGACCCAGTACTTC.

There are a few counts of this clonotype. The V gene is TRBV11-2, the J gene TRBJ2-6, with a weak D call TRBD1 (7 bases). CDR1 is SGHAT, CDR2 FQNNGV, per germline. The CDR3 has 18 residues. The V gene lost 3 bases and the J gene lost 0 bases, with 15 bases spanning the gap. The CDR3 coding sequence is TGTGCCAGCAGCTTTCGCCAGGGGGGTCTCTCTGGGGCCAACGTCCTGACTTTC. This gives the protein CASSFRQGGLSGANVLTF.

This clonotype was picked up one time. The junction shows a germline mismatch at one end, possibly a read error. The rearrangement joins TRBV7-9 to TRBJ1-2; D may be TRBD1 (6 bases). This CDR3 has 12 residues. The germline V gene encodes CDR1 SEHNR and CDR2 FQNEAQ (reference sequence). CDR3 DNA sequence: TGTGCCAGCCTCAGGGACAACTCTGGCTACACCTTC. Translated, it gives CASLRDNSGYTF.

The table lists this clonotype with a few counts. V gene TRBV7-2 combines with J gene TRBJ1-4; D is possibly TRBD1 (5 bases). The CDR3 spans 14 residues. CDR1 SGHTA and CDR2 FQGNSA come from the germline V gene. Trimming removed 1 base at V and 10 bases at J, with 13 bases between. The CDR3 sequence is CASSLGRTGAKLFF. The CDR3 DNA follows: TGTGCCAGCAGCTTAGGCCGGACCGGGGCAAAACTGTTTTTT.

This sequence joins TRBV7-6 and TRBJ2-5; D is ambiguous. In germline, CDR1 is SGHVS, CDR2 FNYEAQ. The CDR3 length is 15 residues. V was trimmed by 5 bases and J by 2 bases, leaving 15 bases between them. Written as DNA, the CDR3 is TGTGCCAGCAGCGCTTTTCCGGGTCCGCAAGAGACCCAGTACTTC. Translated: CASSAFPGPQETQYF.